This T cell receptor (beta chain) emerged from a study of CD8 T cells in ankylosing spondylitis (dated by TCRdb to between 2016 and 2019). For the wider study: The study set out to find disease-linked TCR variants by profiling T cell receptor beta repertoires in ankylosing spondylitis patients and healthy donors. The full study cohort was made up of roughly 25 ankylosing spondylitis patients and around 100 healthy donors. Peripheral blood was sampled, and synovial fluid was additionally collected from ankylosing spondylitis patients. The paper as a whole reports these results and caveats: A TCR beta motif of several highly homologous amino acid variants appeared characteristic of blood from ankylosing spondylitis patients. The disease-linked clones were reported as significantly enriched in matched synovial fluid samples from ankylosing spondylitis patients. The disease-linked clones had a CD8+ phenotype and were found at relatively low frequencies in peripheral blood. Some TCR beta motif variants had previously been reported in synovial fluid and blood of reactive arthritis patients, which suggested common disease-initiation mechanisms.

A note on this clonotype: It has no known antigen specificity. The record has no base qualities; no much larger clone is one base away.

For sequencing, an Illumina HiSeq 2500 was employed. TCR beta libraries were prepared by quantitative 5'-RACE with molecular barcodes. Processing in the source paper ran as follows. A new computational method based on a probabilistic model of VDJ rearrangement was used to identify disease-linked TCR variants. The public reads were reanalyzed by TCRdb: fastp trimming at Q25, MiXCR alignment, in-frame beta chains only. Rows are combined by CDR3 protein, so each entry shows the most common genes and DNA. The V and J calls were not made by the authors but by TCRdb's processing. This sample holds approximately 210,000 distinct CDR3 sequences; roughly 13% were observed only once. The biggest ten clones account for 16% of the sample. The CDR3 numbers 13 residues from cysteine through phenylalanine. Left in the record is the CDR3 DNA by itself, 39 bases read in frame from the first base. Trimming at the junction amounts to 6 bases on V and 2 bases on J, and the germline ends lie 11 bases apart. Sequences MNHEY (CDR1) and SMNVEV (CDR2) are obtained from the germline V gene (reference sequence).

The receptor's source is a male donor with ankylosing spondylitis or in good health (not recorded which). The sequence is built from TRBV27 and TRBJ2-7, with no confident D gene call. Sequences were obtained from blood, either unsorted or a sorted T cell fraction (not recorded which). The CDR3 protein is CASSPDGAYEQYF. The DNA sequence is TGTGCCAGCAGCCCAGACGGAGCCTACGAGCAGTACTTC.